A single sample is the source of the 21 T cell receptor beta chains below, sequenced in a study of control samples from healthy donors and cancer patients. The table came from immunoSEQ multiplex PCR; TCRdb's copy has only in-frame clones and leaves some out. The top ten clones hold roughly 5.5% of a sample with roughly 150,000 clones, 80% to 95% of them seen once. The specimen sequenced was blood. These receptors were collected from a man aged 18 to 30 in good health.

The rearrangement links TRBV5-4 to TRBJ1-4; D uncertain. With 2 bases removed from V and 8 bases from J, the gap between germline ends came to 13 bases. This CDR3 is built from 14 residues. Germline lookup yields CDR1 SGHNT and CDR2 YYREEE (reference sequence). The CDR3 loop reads CASSLYTLGEKLFF. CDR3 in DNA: TGTGCCAGCAGCTTATATACCCTGGGCGAAAAACTGTTTTTT.

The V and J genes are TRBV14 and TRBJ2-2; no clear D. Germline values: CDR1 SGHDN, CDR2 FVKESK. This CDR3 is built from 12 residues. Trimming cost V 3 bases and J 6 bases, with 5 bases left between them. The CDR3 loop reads CASSHFSGELFF. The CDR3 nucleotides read TGTGCCAGCAGCCATTTCTCCGGGGAGCTGTTTTTT.

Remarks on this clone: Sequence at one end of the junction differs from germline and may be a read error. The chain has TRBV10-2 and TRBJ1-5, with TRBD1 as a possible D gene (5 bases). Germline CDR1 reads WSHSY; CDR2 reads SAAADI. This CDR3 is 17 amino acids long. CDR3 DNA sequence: TGCGCCAGCAGTGAGGACCGGGACGGAGCTTTCAATCGGCCCCAGCATTTT. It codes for CASSEDRDGAFNRPQHF.

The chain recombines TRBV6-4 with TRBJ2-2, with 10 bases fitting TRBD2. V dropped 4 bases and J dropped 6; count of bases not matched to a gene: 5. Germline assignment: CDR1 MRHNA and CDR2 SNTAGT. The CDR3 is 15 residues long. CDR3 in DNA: TGTGCCAGCAGTGTTAAAGCGGGAGGGCCCGGGGAGCTGTTTTTT. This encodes CASSVKAGGPGELFF.

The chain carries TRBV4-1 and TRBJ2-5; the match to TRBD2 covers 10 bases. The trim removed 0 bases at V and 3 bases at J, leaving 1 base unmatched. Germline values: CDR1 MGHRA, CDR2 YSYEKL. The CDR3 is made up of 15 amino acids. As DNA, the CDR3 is TGCGCCAGCAGCCAAGATGGACTAGCGGAAGAGACCCAGTACTTC. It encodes CASSQDGLAEETQYF.

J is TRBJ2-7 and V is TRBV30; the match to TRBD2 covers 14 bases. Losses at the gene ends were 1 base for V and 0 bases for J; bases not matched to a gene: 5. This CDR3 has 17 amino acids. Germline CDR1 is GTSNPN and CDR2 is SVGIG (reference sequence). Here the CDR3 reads CAWSEPGLAGASYEQYF. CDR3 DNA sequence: TGTGCCTGGAGTGAACCGGGACTAGCGGGGGCCTCCTACGAGCAGTACTTC.

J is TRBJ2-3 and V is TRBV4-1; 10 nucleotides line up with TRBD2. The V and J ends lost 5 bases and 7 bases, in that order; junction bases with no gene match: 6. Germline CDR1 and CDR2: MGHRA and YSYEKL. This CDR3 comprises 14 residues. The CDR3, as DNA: TGCGCCAGCAGCTTTGGTAGCGGGAGGAATACGCAGTATTTT. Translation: CASSFGSGRNTQYF.

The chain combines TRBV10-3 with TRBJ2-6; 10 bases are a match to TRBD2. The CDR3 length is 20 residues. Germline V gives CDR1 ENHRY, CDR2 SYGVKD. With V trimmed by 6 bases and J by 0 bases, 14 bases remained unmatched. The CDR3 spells CAIRRWTSGDPFSGANVLTF. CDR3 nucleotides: TGTGCCATCAGGAGGTGGACTAGCGGAGACCCTTTCTCTGGGGCCAACGTCCTGACTTTC.

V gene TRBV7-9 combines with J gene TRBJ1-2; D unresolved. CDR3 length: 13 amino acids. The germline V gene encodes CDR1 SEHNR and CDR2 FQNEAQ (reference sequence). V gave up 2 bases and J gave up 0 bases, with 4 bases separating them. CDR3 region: CASSLYANYGYTF. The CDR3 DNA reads TGTGCCAGCAGCTTATACGCTAACTATGGCTACACCTTC.

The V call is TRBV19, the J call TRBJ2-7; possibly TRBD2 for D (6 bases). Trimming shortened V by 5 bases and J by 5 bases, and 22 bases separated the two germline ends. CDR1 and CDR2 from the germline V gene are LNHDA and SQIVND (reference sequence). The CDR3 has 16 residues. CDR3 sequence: CASSDARAGRLDEQYF. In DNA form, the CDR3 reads TGTGCCAGTAGTGACGCCCGGGCGGGGCGTCTGGACGAGCAGTACTTC.

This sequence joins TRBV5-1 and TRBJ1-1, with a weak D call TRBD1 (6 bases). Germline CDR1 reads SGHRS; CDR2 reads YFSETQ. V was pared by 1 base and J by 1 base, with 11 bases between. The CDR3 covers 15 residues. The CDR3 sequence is CASSLSTGPNTEAFF. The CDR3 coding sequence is TGCGCCAGCAGCTTGTCAACAGGGCCGAACACTGAAGCTTTCTTT.

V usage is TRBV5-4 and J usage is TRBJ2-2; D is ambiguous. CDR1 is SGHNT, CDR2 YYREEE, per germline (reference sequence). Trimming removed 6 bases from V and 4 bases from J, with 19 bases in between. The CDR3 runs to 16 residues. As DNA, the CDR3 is TGTGCCAGCACCTCCTCTGGGCTTTCGATCACCGGGGAGCTGTTTTTT. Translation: CASTSSGLSITGELFF.

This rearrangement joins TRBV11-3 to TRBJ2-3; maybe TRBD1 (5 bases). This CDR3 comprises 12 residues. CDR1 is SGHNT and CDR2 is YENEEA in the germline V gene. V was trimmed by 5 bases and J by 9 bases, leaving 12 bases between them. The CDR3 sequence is CASSQGLGTQYF. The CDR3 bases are TGTGCCAGCAGCCAGGGCCTGGGGACGCAGTATTTT.

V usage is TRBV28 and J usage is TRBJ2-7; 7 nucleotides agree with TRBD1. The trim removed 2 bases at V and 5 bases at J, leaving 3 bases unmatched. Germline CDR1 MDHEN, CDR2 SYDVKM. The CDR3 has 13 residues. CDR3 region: CASSLGQVNEQYF. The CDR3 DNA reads TGTGCCAGCAGTTTAGGACAGGTCAACGAGCAGTACTTC.

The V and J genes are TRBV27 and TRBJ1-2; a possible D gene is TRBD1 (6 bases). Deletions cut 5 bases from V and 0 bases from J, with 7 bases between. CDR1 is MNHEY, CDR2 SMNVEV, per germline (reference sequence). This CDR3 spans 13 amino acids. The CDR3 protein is CASSRDTNYGYTF. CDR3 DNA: TGTGCCAGCAGTCGGGACACTAACTATGGCTACACCTTC.

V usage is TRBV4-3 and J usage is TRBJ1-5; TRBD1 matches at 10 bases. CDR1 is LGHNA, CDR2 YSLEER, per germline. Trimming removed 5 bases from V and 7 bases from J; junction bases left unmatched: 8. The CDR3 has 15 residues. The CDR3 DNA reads TGCGCCAGCAGCGCGGACAGGGGGATTGGACAGCCCCAGCATTTT. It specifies CASSADRGIGQPQHF.

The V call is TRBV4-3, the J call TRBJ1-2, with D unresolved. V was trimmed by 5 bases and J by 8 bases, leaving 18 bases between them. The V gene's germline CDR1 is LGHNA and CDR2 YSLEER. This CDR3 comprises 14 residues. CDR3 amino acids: CASSAVVVWEGYTF. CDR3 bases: TGCGCCAGCAGCGCGGTTGTGGTTTGGGAGGGCTACACCTTC.

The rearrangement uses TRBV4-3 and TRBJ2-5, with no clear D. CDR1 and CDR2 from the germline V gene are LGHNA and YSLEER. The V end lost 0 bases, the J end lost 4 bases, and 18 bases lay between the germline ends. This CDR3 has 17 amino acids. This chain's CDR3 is CASSQESSDGVRETQYF. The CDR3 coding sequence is TGCGCCAGCAGCCAAGAGTCCAGCGACGGAGTAAGAGAGACCCAGTACTTC.

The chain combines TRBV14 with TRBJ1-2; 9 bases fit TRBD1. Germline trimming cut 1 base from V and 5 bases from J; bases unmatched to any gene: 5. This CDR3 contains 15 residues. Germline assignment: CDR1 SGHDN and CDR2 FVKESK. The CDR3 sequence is CASSQGGQGVYGYTF. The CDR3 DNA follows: TGTGCCAGCAGCCAAGGGGGACAGGGTGTTTATGGCTACACCTTC.

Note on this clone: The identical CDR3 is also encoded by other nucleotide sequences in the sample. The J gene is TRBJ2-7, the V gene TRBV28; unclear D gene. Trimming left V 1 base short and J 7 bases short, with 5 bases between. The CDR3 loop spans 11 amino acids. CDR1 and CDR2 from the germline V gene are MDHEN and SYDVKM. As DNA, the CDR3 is TGTGCCAGCAGTTTATTAGGTGAGCAGTACTTC. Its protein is CASSLLGEQYF.

The CDR3 DNA sequence: TGTGCCAGTAGTAGTCAACTCGACGGCCGCTATGGCTACACCTTC. This codes for CASSSQLDGRYGYTF. The chain carries TRBV19 and TRBJ1-2; D is unresolved. V was cut by 4 bases and J by 4 bases, with 16 bases left in between. This CDR3 has 15 amino acids. CDR1 LNHDA and CDR2 SQIVND come from the germline V gene (reference sequence).